The 18 T cell receptor beta chains reported below all come from one sample, sequenced in a study of cytomegalovirus exposure and HLA in healthy donors. Profiled with immunoSEQ multiplex PCR; TCRdb holds only in-frame clones, not every one. The data show about 56,000 clones, 93% seen once. The source material was PBMCs. Source of these receptors: a woman aged 18-29 years in good health and CMV-seropositive.

The V and J genes are TRBV6-4 and TRBJ2-3, with D hard to call. Trimming shortened V by 4 bases and J by 2 bases, and 7 bases separated the two germline ends. There are 13 residues in the CDR3. Germline CDR1 and CDR2: MRHNA and SNTAGT. CDR3 in DNA: TGTGCCAGCAGTGCAGGCTCCACAGATACGCAGTATTTT. Amino acids: CASSAGSTDTQYF.

The rearrangement links TRBV6-5 to TRBJ2-7; 7 positions agree with TRBD1. Germline lookup yields CDR1 MNHEY and CDR2 SVGAGI. Trimming took 0 bases from V and 7 from J; bases not matched to a gene: 9. CDR3 size: 15 residues. The CDR3 DNA is TGTGCCAGCAGTTACTCGGGGAGACAGGGTCTAGAGCAGTACTTC. Its protein product is CASSYSGRQGLEQYF.

The V gene is TRBV6-4, the J gene TRBJ2-1; 8 nucleotides match TRBD2. Per germline, CDR1 MRHNA and CDR2 SNTAGT. The junction had 8 bases not matched to a gene; V was cut back by 5 bases and J by 5 bases. This CDR3 comprises 15 residues. The CDR3: CASSPGLAVDNEQFF. The CDR3 region has the DNA TGTGCCAGCAGTCCTGGACTAGCCGTCGACAATGAGCAGTTCTTC.

V is TRBV28 and J is TRBJ1-2; D not certain. Trimming pared 5 bases from V and 0 bases from J, leaving 10 bases between. Germline V gene lookup returns CDR1 MDHEN and CDR2 SYDVKM. The length of the CDR3 is 14 residues. This chain's CDR3 is CASSTPTPNYGYTF. CDR3 sequence (DNA): TGTGCCAGCAGTACTCCGACACCTAACTATGGCTACACCTTC.

On this clone: Distinct nucleotide sequences in the sample also encode this CDR3. The chain is built from TRBV19 and TRBJ1-5; the match to TRBD1 covers 8 bases. CDR1 and CDR2 from the germline V gene are LNHDA and SQIVND (reference sequence). The CDR3 totals 13 residues. Trimming cost V 10 bases and J 0 bases; bases outside gene matches: 2. The CDR3 protein is CATDRGSNQPQHF. For the CDR3, the DNA is TGTGCCACCGACAGGGGTAGCAATCAGCCCCAGCATTTT. The complete variable domain, with remaining parts taken from reference TRBV19 and TRBJ1-5, reads DGGITQSPKYLFRKEGQNVTLSCEQNLNHDAMYWYRQDPGQGLRLIYYSQIVNDFQKGDIAEGYSVSREKKESFPLTVTSAQKNPTAFYLCATDRGSNQPQHFGDGTRLSIL.

This chain connects TRBV27 to TRBJ2-7; the match to TRBD1 covers 7 bases. This CDR3 has 14 residues. From germline, CDR1 is MNHEY and CDR2 SMNVEV (reference sequence). With 4 bases clipped from V and 4 bases from J, the junction kept 7 bases outside the gene matches. CDR3 residues: CASSYRDRLYEQYF. CDR3 DNA: TGTGCCAGCAGTTACCGGGACAGACTATACGAGCAGTACTTC.

The CDR3 DNA is TGTGCCAGCAGCTTAGAAGGGGTTCATCGGTACACAGATACGCAGTATTTT. Translation gives CASSLEGVHRYTDTQYF. This chain joins TRBV7-8 and TRBJ2-3; D may be TRBD1 (5 bases). There are 17 residues in the CDR3. Deletions cut 1 base from V and 2 bases from J, with 16 bases between. Looked up from germline, CDR1 is SGHVS and CDR2 is FQNEAQ.

The chain combines TRBV28 with TRBJ2-1, with D possibly being TRBD1 (6 bases). The CDR3 contains 14 residues. V lost 5 bases and J lost 9, with 17 bases in between. The germline V gene has CDR1 MDHEN and CDR2 SYDVKM. The CDR3 nucleotides are TGTGCCAGCAGTCACAGGGTGGGGGCGGGTGAGCAGTTCTTC. This codes for CASSHRVGAGEQFF.

CDR3 loop: CASSLVVSTEAFF. Here the CDR3 DNA reads TGCGCCAGCAGCTTGGTCGTCAGCACTGAAGCTTTCTTT. The chain has TRBV5-1 and TRBJ1-1; D unclear. The germline gives CDR1 SGHRS, CDR2 YFSETQ. This CDR3 comprises 13 residues. V shed 0 bases and J shed 4 bases, with 7 bases lying between them. Full variable domain (missing parts from reference TRBV5-1 and TRBJ1-1): KAGVTQTPRYLIKTRGQQVTLSCSPISGHRSVSWYQQTPGQGLQFLFEYFSETQRNKGNFPGRFSGRQFSNSRSEMNVSTLELGDSALYLCASSLVVSTEAFFGQGTRLTVV.

This chain connects TRBV5-8 to TRBJ2-5, with TRBD1 identical over 8 bases. With V trimmed by 4 bases and J by 4 bases, 12 bases remained unmatched. The CDR3 is 16 residues long. The germline V gene encodes CDR1 SGHTS and CDR2 YDEGEE. The CDR3 here is CASSNGQDRVGETQYF. DNA for the CDR3: TGTGCCAGCAGCAACGGACAGGACAGGGTGGGAGAGACCCAGTACTTC.

The genes are TRBV7-9 and TRBJ1-1, with a weak D call TRBD1 (6 bases). CDR3 length equals 15 residues. Trimming left V 1 base short and J 4 bases short, with 13 bases between. Germline CDR1 and CDR2: SEHNR and FQNEAQ (reference sequence). DNA of the CDR3: TGTGCCAGCAGCTTAGTACTTACAGGGAGCACTGAAGCTTTCTTT. Translation gives CASSLVLTGSTEAFF.

This clone occurred once. This chain connects TRBV28 to TRBJ1-5, with 9 bases aligning to TRBD1. The V segment lost 6 bases and the J segment 4 bases; nucleotides outside the gene matches: 7. The CDR3 consists of 15 residues. Germline V lookup: CDR1 MDHEN, CDR2 SYDVKM. The CDR3 bases are TGTGCCAGCAGGACCAGACAGGGGGTAAATCAGCCCCAGCATTTT. Translating it yields CASRTRQGVNQPQHF.

The chain employs TRBV5-8 and TRBJ2-5; TRBD1 agrees at 12 bases. This CDR3 spans 16 amino acids. Germline values: CDR1 SGHTS, CDR2 YDEGEE. The V and J ends lost 5 bases and 5 bases, in that order; junction bases with no gene match: 10. CDR3: CASSFSGTGGSETQYF. CDR3 coding DNA: TGTGCCAGCAGTTTCTCCGGGACAGGGGGCAGTGAGACCCAGTACTTC.

The J gene is TRBJ1-2, the V gene TRBV7-9, with 9 bases aligning to TRBD1. V shed 5 bases and J 3 bases; nucleotides not matched to a gene: 4. The length of the CDR3 is 14 residues. Looked up from germline, CDR1 is SEHNR and CDR2 is FQNEAQ (reference sequence). Here the CDR3 DNA reads TGTGCCAGCAGCCCGGGACAGGGCCACTATGGCTACACCTTC. Residues: CASSPGQGHYGYTF.

The chain employs TRBV10-3 and TRBJ1-2; 7 nucleotides match TRBD1. The CDR3 is made up of 14 amino acids. Unmatched junction bases numbered 12, after V lost 8 bases and J lost 6 bases. Germline V gene lookup returns CDR1 ENHRY and CDR2 SYGVKD. The CDR3 region has the DNA TGTGCCATCTATTCAAACAGGGGATTTGATGGCTACACCTTC. Amino acid sequence: CAIYSNRGFDGYTF.

This chain uses TRBV7-8 with TRBJ1-5, with 7 bases that match TRBD1. After removal of 1 base from V and 2 bases from J, the junction contained 5 bases not matched to a gene. The CDR3 is 16 residues long. CDR1 is SGHVS and CDR2 is FQNEAQ in the germline V gene. CDR3 nucleotides: TGTGCCAGCAGCTTAGAGTCAGGGGGTGGCAATCAGCCCCAGCATTTT. It is translated as CASSLESGGGNQPQHF.

The V call is TRBV6-4, the J call TRBJ2-1, with a tentative D call TRBD2 (6 bases). Germline CDR1 MRHNA, CDR2 SNTAGT. Trimming removed 4 bases at V and 2 bases at J, with 6 bases between. There are 13 residues in the CDR3. The CDR3 sequence: CASSAGAYNEQFF. In DNA form, the CDR3 reads TGTGCCAGCAGTGCGGGGGCCTACAATGAGCAGTTCTTC.

The V gene is TRBV7-2, the J gene TRBJ1-4; 8 positions agree with TRBD1. The CDR3 is 15 residues long. The V and J ends lost 6 bases and 4 bases, in that order; junction bases with no gene match: 7. Looked up from germline, CDR1 is SGHTA and CDR2 is FQGNSA. The CDR3 DNA follows: TGTGCCAGCAGGGCGACAGGGGTCATTAATGAAAAACTGTTTTTT. It encodes CASRATGVINEKLFF. The full variable domain, rest sourced from reference TRBV7-2 and TRBJ1-4, is GAGVSQSPSNKVTEKGKDVELRCDPISGHTALYWYRQSLGQGLEFLIYFQGNSAPDKSGLPSDRFSAERTGGSVSTLTIQRTQQEDSAVYLCASRATGVINEKLFFGSGTQLSVL.